These T cell receptor beta chains were read from a single sample in a study of blood T cell repertoires in COVID-19. Only in-frame clones appear in the TCRdb table, and some are missing; sequencing was by immunoSEQ multiplex PCR. The table has 70,000 or so clones, around 87% seen once. The sample taken for sequencing was peripheral blood. These receptors all stem from a woman between 18 and 29 years old with acute or convalescent COVID-19. Each CDR3 is given with its conserved first and last residue. Each record gives: V gene, CDR3 protein.

>TRBV3-1/TRBV3-2
CASRNIGQDNEQFF
>TRBV14
CASSQVAGSNEKLFF
>TRBV28
CASSDAGDNRNEQYF
>TRBV2
CASGVGVKAFF
>TRBV7-2
CASSSQTARRGGLNTEAFF
>TRBV5-1
CASSHPTAGRDQETQYF
>TRBV7-9
CASSRTSGTQETQYF
>TRBV7-8
CASSYGTVNSPNGYTF
>TRBV12-3/TRBV12-4
CASRPGQANEQFF
>TRBV5-5
CASSFGRTGDNSPLHF
>TRBV2
CASSPGQNTGELFF
>TRBV28
CASSLVRLNTEAFF
>TRBV6-6
CASSYSTPAYEQYF
>TRBV28
CASSLPRAREVNTEAFF
>TRBV5-1
CASSLDNTAGDEQFF
>TRBV11-2
CASSFSPEETQYF
>TRBV7-2
CASSFQGGPYGYTF
>TRBV5-4
CASSPQTGYTGELFF
>TRBV4-1
CASSPRENTDTQYF
>TRBV21-1
CASSKGTSPLYNEQFF
>TRBV11-1
CASSKDRYNEQFF
>TRBV6-1
CASSERLAGAYEQYF
>TRBV21-1
CASADNHRRDSLILSGYTF
>TRBV6-2/TRBV6-3
CASSPLGGSGQGSLIVYNEQFF
>TRBV30
CAWTKDRNTEAFF
>TRBV7-9
CASRPGQGSHGELFF
>TRBV11-2
CASRKIQGADEAFF
>TRBV28
CASSFRAEAFF